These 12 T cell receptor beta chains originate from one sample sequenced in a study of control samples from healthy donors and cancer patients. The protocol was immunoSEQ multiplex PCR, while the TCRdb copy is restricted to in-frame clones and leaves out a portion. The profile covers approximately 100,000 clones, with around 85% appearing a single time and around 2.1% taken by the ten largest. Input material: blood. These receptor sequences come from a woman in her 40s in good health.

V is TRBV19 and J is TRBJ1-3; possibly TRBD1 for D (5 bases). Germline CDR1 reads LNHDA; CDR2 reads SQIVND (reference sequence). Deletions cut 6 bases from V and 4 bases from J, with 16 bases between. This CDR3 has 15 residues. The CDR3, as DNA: TGTGCCAGTAGCAGGGCGGGGACGTCGGGAAACACCATATATTTT. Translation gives CASSRAGTSGNTIYF.

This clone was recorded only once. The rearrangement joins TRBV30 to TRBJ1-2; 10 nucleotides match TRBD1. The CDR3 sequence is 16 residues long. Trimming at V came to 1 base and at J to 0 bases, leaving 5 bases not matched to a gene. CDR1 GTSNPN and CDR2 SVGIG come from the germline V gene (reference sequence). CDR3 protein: CAWSAPDRGPNYGYTF. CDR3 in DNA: TGTGCCTGGAGTGCCCCTGACAGGGGGCCTAACTATGGCTACACCTTC.

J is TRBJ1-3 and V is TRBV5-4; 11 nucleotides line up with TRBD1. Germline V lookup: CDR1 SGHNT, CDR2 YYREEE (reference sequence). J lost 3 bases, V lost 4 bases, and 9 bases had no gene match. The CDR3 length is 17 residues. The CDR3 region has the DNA TGTGCCAGCAGCGCCGGACAGGGGGCGCCATATGGAAACACCATATATTTT. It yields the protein CASSAGQGAPYGNTIYF.

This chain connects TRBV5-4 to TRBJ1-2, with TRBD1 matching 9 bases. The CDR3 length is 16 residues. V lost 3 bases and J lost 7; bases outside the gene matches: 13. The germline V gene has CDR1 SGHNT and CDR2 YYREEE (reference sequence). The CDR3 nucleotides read TGTGCCAGCAGCTACGCGCAAAACAGGGGGCGCGGTGGCTACACCTTC. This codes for CASSYAQNRGRGGYTF.

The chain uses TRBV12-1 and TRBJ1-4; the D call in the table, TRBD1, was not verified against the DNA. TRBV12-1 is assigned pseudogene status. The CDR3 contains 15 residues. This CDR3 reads CASSVYRATNEKLFF. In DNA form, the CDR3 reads TGTGCCAGCAGCGTGTACAGGGCAACTAATGAAAAACTGTTTTTT.

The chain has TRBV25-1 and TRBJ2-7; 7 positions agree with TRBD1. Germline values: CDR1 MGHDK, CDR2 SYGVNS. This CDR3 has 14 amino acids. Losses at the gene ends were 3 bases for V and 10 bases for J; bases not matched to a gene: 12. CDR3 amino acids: CASSDAGTVDGQYF. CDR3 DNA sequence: TGTGCCAGCAGTGACGCAGGGACAGTTGACGGACAGTACTTC.

In DNA, the CDR3 is TGTGCCAGCTCGCCCCGGGCTTTACAGGGCTCTGGAAACACCATATATTTT. Protein sequence: CASSPRALQGSGNTIYF. The V gene is TRBV18, the J gene TRBJ1-3; TRBD1 is a possible D gene (6 bases). Trimming cost V 6 bases and J 0 bases, with 18 bases left between them. There are 17 residues in the CDR3. Germline CDR1 KGHSH, CDR2 LQKENI. Drawing the rest from reference TRBV18 and TRBJ1-3, the complete variable domain is NAGVMQNPRHLVRRRGQEARLRCSPMKGHSHVYWYRQLPEEGLKFMVYLQKENIIDESGMPKERFSAEFPKEGPSILRIQQVVRGDSAAYFCASSPRALQGSGNTIYFGEGSWLTVV.

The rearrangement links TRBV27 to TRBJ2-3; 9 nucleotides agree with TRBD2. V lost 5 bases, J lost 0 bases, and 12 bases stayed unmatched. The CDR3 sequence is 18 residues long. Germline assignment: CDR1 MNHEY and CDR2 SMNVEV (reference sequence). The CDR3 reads CASSPLVAGAPSTDTQYF. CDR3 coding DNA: TGTGCCAGCAGTCCCTTAGTAGCGGGGGCCCCTAGCACAGATACGCAGTATTTT.

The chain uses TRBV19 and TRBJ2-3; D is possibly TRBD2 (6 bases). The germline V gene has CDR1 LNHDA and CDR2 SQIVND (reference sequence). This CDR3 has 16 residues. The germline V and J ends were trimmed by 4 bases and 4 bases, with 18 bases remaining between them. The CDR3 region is CASSRAWGVSSDTQYF. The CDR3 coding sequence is TGTGCCAGTAGTAGGGCGTGGGGGGTGAGTTCAGATACGCAGTATTTT.

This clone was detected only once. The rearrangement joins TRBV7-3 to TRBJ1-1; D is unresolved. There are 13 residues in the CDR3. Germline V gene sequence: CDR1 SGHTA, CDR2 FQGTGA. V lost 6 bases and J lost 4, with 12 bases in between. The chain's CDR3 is CASSRSGFTEAFF. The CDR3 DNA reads TGTGCCAGCAGTAGGTCGGGTTTCACTGAAGCTTTCTTT. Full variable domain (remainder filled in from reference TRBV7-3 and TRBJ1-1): GAGVSQTPSNKVTEKGKYVELRCDPISGHTALYWYRQSLGQGPEFLIYFQGTGAADDSGLPNDRFFAVRPEGSVSTLKIQRTERGDSAVYLCASSRSGFTEAFFGQGTRLTVV.

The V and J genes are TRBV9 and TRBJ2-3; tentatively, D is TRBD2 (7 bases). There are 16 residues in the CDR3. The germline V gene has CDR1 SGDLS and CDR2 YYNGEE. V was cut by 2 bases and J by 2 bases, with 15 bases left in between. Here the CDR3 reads CASSVFRGGITDTQYF. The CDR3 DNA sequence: TGTGCCAGCAGCGTCTTTAGGGGGGGAATCACAGATACGCAGTATTTT.

The CDR3 DNA is TGTGCCAGCAGCTTCCGGGACACCAAAAACATTCAGTACTTC. Its translation is CASSFRDTKNIQYF. The genes are TRBV5-4 and TRBJ2-4, with D possibly being TRBD1 (6 bases). The CDR3 spans 14 residues. The germline gives CDR1 SGHNT, CDR2 YYREEE (reference sequence). The V end lost 2 bases, the J end lost 2 bases, and 8 bases lay between the germline ends.